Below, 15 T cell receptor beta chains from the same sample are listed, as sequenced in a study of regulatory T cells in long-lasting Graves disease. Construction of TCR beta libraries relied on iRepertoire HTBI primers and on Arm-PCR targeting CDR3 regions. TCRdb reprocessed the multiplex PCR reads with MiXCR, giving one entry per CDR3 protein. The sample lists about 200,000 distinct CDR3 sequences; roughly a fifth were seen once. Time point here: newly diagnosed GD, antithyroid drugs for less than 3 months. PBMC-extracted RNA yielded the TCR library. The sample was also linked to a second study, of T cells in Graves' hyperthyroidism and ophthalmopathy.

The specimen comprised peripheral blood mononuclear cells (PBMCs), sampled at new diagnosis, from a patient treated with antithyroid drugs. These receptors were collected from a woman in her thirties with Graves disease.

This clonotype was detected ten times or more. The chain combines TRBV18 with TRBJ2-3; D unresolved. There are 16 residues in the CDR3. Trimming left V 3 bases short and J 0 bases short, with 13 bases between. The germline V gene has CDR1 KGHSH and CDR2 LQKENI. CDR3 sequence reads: CASSPAYGSSTDTQYF. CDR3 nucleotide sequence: TGTGCCAGCTCACCGGCGTACGGGTCCAGCACAGATACGCAGTATTTT.

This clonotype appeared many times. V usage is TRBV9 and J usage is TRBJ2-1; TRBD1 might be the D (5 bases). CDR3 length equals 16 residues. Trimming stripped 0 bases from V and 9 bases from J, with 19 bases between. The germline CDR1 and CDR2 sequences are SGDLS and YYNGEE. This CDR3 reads CASSVGPQGRVGEQFF. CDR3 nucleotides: TGTGCCAGCAGCGTAGGTCCTCAGGGAAGGGTGGGTGAGCAGTTCTTC.

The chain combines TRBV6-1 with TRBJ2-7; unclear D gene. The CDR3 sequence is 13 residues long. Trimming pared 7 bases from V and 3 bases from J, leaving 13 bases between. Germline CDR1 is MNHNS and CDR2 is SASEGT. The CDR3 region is CASKGFGIYEQYF. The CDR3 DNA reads TGTGCCAGCAAAGGATTTGGTATCTACGAGCAGTACTTC.

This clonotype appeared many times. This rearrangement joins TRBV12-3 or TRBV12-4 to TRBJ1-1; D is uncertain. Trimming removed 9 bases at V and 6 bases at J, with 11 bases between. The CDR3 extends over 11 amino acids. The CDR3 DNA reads TGTGCCAGTTCTATTCTTTCTGAAGCTTTCTTT. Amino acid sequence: CASSILSEAFF.

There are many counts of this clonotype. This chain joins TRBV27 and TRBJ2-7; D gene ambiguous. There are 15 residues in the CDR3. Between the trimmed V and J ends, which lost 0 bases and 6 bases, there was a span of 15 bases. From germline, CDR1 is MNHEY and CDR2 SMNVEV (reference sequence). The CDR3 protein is CASSLSGRTWREQYF. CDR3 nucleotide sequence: TGTGCCAGCAGTTTATCAGGACGGACCTGGCGCGAGCAGTACTTC.

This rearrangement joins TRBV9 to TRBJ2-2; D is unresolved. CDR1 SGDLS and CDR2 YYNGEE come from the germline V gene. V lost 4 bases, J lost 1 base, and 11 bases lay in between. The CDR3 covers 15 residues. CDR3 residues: CASSPPGQNTGELFF. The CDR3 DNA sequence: TGTGCCAGCAGCCCCCCCGGGCAGAACACCGGGGAGCTGTTTTTT.

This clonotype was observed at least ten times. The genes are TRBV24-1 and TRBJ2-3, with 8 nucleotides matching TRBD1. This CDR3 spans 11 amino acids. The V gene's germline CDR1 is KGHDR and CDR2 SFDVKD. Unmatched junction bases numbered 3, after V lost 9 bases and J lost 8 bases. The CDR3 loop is CATSGGGTQYF. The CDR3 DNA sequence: TGTGCCACCTCAGGGGGCGGTACGCAGTATTTT.

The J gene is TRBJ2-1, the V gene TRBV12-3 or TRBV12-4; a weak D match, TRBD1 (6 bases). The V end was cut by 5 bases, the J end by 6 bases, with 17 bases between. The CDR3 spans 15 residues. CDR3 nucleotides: TGTGCCAGCAGTAGGCAGGGGCAGGGGTCCAATGAGCAGTTCTTC. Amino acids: CASSRQGQGSNEQFF.

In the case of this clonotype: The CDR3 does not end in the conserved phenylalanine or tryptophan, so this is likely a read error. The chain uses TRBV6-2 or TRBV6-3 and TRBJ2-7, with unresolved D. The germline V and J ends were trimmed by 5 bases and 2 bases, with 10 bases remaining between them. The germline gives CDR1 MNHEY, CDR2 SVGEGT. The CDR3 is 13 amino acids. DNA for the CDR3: TGTGCCAGCAGTGAACGAAACCCCTACGAGCAGTACTCC. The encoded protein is CASSERNPYEQYS.

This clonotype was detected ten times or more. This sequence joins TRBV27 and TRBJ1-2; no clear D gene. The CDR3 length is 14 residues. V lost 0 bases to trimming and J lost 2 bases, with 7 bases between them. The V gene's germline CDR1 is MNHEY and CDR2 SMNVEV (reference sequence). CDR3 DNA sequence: TGTGCCAGCAGTTTATCCATGGGAAACTATGGCTACACCTTC. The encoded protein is CASSLSMGNYGYTF.

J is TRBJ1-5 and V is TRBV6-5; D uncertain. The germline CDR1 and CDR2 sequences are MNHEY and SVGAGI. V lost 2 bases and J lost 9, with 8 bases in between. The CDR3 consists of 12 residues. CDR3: CASSYPAGPQHF. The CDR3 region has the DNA TGTGCCAGCAGTTACCCCGCGGGGCCCCAGCATTTT.

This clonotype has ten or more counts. The CDR3 loop is CASSWRGSSYNSPLHF. CDR3 DNA sequence: TGTGCCAGCAGTTGGAGGGGGAGCTCCTATAATTCACCCCTCCACTTT. The rearrangement links TRBV12-3 or TRBV12-4 to TRBJ1-6; D possibly corresponds to TRBD1 (6 bases). V gave up 4 bases and J gave up 0 bases, with 10 bases separating them. The CDR3 has 16 amino acids.

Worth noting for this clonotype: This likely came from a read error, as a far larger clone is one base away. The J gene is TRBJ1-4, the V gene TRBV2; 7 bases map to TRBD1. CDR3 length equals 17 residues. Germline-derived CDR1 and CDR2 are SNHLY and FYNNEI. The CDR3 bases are TGTGCCAGCAGTTTATCTTTCGGGACAGCTGGGGGGGAAAAACTGCTTTTT. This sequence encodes CASSLSFGTAGGEKLLF.

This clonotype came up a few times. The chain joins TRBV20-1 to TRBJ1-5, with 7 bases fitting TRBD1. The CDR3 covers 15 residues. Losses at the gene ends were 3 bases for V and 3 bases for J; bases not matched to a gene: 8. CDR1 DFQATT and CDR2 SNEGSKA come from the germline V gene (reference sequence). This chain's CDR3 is CSARSTGNINQPQHF. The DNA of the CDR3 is TGCAGTGCTAGGTCGACAGGGAACATCAATCAGCCCCAGCATTTT.

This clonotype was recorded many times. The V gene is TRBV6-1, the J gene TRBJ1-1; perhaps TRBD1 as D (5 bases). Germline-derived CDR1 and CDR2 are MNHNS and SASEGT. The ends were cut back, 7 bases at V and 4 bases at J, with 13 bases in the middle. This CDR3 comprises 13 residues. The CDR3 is CASTNAGGTEAFF. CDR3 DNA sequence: TGTGCCAGCACCAATGCCGGGGGCACTGAAGCTTTCTTT.